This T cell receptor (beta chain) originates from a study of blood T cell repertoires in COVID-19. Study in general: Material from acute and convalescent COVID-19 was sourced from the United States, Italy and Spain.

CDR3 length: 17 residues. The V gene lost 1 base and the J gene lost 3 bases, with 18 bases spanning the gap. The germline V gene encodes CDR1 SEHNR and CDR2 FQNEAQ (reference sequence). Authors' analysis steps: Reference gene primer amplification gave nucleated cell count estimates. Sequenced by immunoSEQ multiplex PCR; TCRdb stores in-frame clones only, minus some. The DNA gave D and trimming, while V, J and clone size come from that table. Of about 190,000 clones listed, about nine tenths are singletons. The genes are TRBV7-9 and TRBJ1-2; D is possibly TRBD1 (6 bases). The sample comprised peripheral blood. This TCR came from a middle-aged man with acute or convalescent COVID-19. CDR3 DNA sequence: TGTGCCAGCAGCTTAGGTCTCGGCAGGGGAGTTGACTATGGCTACACCTTC. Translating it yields CASSLGLGRGVDYGYTF. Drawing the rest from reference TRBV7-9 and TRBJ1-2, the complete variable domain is DTGVSQNPRHKITKRGQNVTFRCDPISEHNRLYWYRQTLGQGPEFLTYFQNEAQLEKSRLLSDRFSAERPKGSFSTLEIQRTEQGDSAMYLCASSLGLGRGVDYGYTFGSGTRLTVV.